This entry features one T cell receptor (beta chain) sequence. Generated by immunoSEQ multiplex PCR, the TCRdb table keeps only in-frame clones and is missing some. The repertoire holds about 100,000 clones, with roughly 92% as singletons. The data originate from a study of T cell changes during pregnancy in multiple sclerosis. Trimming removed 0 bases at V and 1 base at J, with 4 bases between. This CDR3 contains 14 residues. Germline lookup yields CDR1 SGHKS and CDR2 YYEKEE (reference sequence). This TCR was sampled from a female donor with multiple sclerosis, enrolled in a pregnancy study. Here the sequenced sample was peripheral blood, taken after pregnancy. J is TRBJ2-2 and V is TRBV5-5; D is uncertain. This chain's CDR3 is CASSLAQNTGELFF. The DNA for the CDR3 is TGTGCCAGCAGCTTGGCCCAGAACACCGGGGAGCTGTTTTTT.